Below are 15 T cell receptor beta chains sequenced from a single sample in a study of relationships among human T cell subsets. TCR alpha and beta CDR3s were amplified from mRNA by semiquantitative ARM-PCR. In ARM-PCR, communal superprimers followed tagged nested gene-specific primers for exponential amplification. MiXCR, run by TCRdb on the multiplex PCR reads, gives a single entry per CDR3 protein. This repertoire shows around 5,000 distinct CDR3 sequences, just under 80% found once; its top ten account for around 29%. Material: total T cells sorted from blood. The receptor set was obtained from a man in his forties or fifties in good health.

The chain links TRBV11-2 to TRBJ2-5; 7 nucleotides match TRBD2. The ends lost 3 bases at V and 3 bases at J; junction bases unmatched: 4. Germline lookup yields CDR1 SGHAT and CDR2 FQNNGV. The CDR3 runs 14 residues. The CDR3 DNA reads as TGTGCCAGCAGCTTGACGGGGGGAAAAGAGACCCAGTACTTC. Translated, it gives CASSLTGGKETQYF.

This sequence joins TRBV19 and TRBJ2-3; the D is unclear. The V end lost 5 bases, the J end lost 2 bases, and 8 bases lay between the germline ends. The germline gives CDR1 LNHDA, CDR2 SQIVND (reference sequence). The CDR3 spans 13 residues. The CDR3 protein is CASSRRVTDTQYF. In nucleotides, the CDR3 is TGTGCCAGTAGTCGTAGGGTCACAGATACGCAGTATTTT.

The rearrangement joins TRBV11-2 to TRBJ2-7; D perhaps matches TRBD1 (6 bases). This CDR3 spans 13 amino acids. Trimming cost V 5 bases and J 3 bases, with 11 bases left between them. Germline CDR1 reads SGHAT; CDR2 reads FQNNGV. The CDR3 loop is CASSAGQHYEQYF. The CDR3 region has the DNA TGTGCCAGCAGCGCCGGACAGCACTACGAGCAGTACTTC. Combining the CDR3 with reference TRBV11-2 and TRBJ2-7 gives the whole variable domain EAGVAQSPRYKIIEKRQSVAFWCNPISGHATLYWYQQILGQGPKLLIQFQNNGVVDDSQLPKDRFSAERLKGVDSTLKIQPAKLEDSAVYLCASSAGQHYEQYFGPGTRLTVT.

This chain uses TRBV7-3 with TRBJ1-1; the D gene is possibly TRBD1 (5 bases). The V gene's germline CDR1 is SGHTA and CDR2 FQGTGA. Between the trimmed V and J ends, which lost 6 bases and 1 base, there was a span of 9 bases. CDR3 length equals 13 residues. DNA of the CDR3: TGTGCCAGCAGATCAGACAGGAACACTGAAGCTTTCTTT. Residues: CASRSDRNTEAFF.

The gene calls are TRBV6-5 and TRBJ2-1; 9 bases are shared with TRBD2. This CDR3 spans 16 amino acids. The V and J ends lost 5 bases and 2 bases, in that order; junction bases with no gene match: 7. CDR1 and CDR2 from the germline V gene are MNHEY and SVGAGI. As DNA, the CDR3 is TGTGCCAGCAGTAAGACCTTAGCGGGGGCCTACAATGAGCAGTTCTTC. The encoded protein is CASSKTLAGAYNEQFF.

This clonotype was recorded only once. The rearrangement links TRBV5-1 to TRBJ2-3; 8 bases agree with TRBD2. CDR1 and CDR2 (germline): SGHRS, YFSETQ. The CDR3 extends over 15 amino acids. V dropped 2 bases and J dropped 3; count of bases not matched to a gene: 5. The CDR3 is CASSLSGGTTDTQYF. DNA for the CDR3: TGCGCCAGCAGCTTAAGCGGGGGTACTACAGATACGCAGTATTTT.

The chain is built from TRBV24-1 and TRBJ2-5, with D possibly matching TRBD2 (6 bases). Germline V gives CDR1 KGHDR, CDR2 SFDVKD. This CDR3 region has 13 residues. V dropped 9 bases and J dropped 2 bases, with 12 bases sitting between them. This chain's CDR3 is CATRRGNQETQYF. The CDR3 bases are TGTGCCACCCGGAGGGGAAATCAAGAGACCCAGTACTTC.

The chain uses TRBV12-3 or TRBV12-4 and TRBJ2-1, with 7 bases matching TRBD1. This CDR3 has 14 residues. Losses at the gene ends were 7 bases for V and 15 bases for J; bases not matched to a gene: 18. As DNA, the CDR3 is TGTGCCAGCACCGTAAGGGACAGTTCCTTAAGTAGGTTCTTC. Protein product: CASTVRDSSLSRFF.

V gene TRBV29-1 combines with J gene TRBJ2-7; 9 nucleotides align to TRBD1. The germline V gene encodes CDR1 SQVTM and CDR2 ANQGSEA. The CDR3 extends over 13 amino acids. The V segment lost 6 bases and the J segment 4 bases; nucleotides outside the gene matches: 7. CDR3 sequence: CSVGPGQGYEQYF. In DNA form, the CDR3 reads TGCAGCGTCGGACCGGGACAGGGTTACGAGCAGTACTTC.

The rearrangement joins TRBV20-1 to TRBJ2-7; 9 bases map to TRBD2. This CDR3 is 16 amino acids long. The V gene's germline CDR1 is DFQATT and CDR2 SNEGSKA (reference sequence). V lost 5 bases and J lost 2; bases outside the gene matches: 13. CDR3 nucleotide sequence: TGCAGTGCTCCATTGGGGCCGACTAGCGGAGCCTACGAGCAGTACTTC. It is translated as CSAPLGPTSGAYEQYF.

V usage is TRBV6-1 and J usage is TRBJ1-3; 11 positions match TRBD1. There are 16 residues in the CDR3. The junction had 8 bases not matched to a gene; V was cut back by 6 bases and J by 4 bases. CDR1 is MNHNS, CDR2 SASEGT, per germline. The CDR3 is CASRARDRGTGNTIYF. The CDR3 DNA is TGTGCCAGCAGAGCGAGGGACAGGGGGACGGGAAACACCATATATTTT.

Of note for this clonotype: The junction departs from the called germline gene at one end, perhaps through a read error. This chain uses TRBV6-5 with TRBJ2-1, with D tentatively TRBD1 (6 bases). Germline CDR1 is MNHEY and CDR2 is SVGAGI. This CDR3 spans 16 amino acids. The CDR3 bases are TGTGCCAGCAGTTACGCCCCCAGGGGCGCGAGGAATGGGCAGTTCTTC. It is translated as CASSYAPRGARNGQFF.

This clonotype occurred a few times. The chain is built from TRBV14 and TRBJ1-5; D perhaps matches TRBD1 (6 bases). CDR1 SGHDN and CDR2 FVKESK come from the germline V gene. V was shortened by 4 bases and J by 3 bases, with 7 bases between the two germline ends. This CDR3 comprises 13 residues. CDR3 DNA: TGTGCCAGCAGCCGACAGGACAATCAGCCCCAGCATTTT. Translating it yields CASSRQDNQPQHF.

CDR3: CATSRDEGYNEQFF. In DNA, the CDR3 is TGTGCCACCAGCAGAGATGAGGGATACAATGAGCAGTTCTTC. The rearrangement uses TRBV15 and TRBJ2-1, with D possibly matching TRBD2 (5 bases). Germline loops: CDR1 LNHNV, CDR2 YYDKDF (reference sequence). This CDR3 region has 14 residues. Trimming shortened V by 0 bases and J by 4 bases, and 7 bases separated the two germline ends. The variable domain in full, with the rest retrieved from reference TRBV15 and TRBJ2-1, is DAMVIQNPRYQVTQFGKPVTLSCSQTLNHNVMYWYQQKSSQAPKLLFHYYDKDFNNEADTPDNFQSRRPNTSFCFLDIRSPGLGDTAMYLCATSRDEGYNEQFFGPGTRLTVL.

This clonotype was detected a few times. The chain combines TRBV28 with TRBJ2-7; the D gene is possibly TRBD1 (5 bases). Trimming removed 2 bases at V and 0 bases at J, with 17 bases between. The germline V gene encodes CDR1 MDHEN and CDR2 SYDVKM. The CDR3 has 17 amino acids. The CDR3 region has the DNA TGTGCCAGCAGTTTACCTACCAGGGTTCGCAGCTCCTACGAGCAGTACTTC. Translation gives CASSLPTRVRSSYEQYF.